Shown below are 3 T cell receptor beta chains from a single sample sequenced in a study of regulatory and conventional T cells in RAG deficiency. Sequenced by immunoSEQ multiplex PCR; TCRdb stores in-frame clones only, minus some. The sample lists tens of thousands of clones; 95% to 97% were seen once. The sorted conventional CD4+ T cells were CD25-low and CD127-high, with genomic DNA sequenced. The sample was also reused in another study, on regulatory T cells. That work contributes: The PCR used 52 TRBV and 13 TRBJ primers.

Sequencing was carried out using CD25- CD4+ T cells sorted from blood. All receptors derive from a human donor in good health.

The rearrangement links TRBV7-8 to TRBJ2-7, with TRBD1 matching over 7 bases. The germline V gene encodes CDR1 SGHVS and CDR2 FQNEAQ. The CDR3 length is 13 residues. V gave up 6 bases and J gave up 4 bases; unmatched junction bases: 6. The CDR3 loop reads CASSPRGRYEQYF. CDR3 DNA: TGTGCCAGCAGTCCTAGGGGGCGATACGAGCAGTACTTC.

This chain connects TRBV5-1 to TRBJ2-6; TRBD1 matches 11 bases. From germline, CDR1 is SGHRS and CDR2 YFSETQ. The CDR3 sequence is 18 residues long. V shed 6 bases and J 0 bases; nucleotides not matched to a gene: 8. CDR3 bases: TGCGCCAGCACCCCGGGAGGGACAGGGGGCTCTGGGGCCAACGTCCTGACTTTC. Translating gives CASTPGGTGGSGANVLTF.

V gene TRBV5-1 combines with J gene TRBJ1-2, with 7 bases fitting TRBD1. Germline values: CDR1 SGHRS, CDR2 YFSETQ. This CDR3 has 15 residues. The J segment lost 8 bases and the V segment lost 2 bases, leaving 12 bases of the junction unmatched. CDR3 DNA: TGCGCCAGCAGCTTCGGACAGGCAGAACTATGGGGCTACACCTTC. This codes for CASSFGQAELWGYTF.